The 28 T cell receptor beta chains reported below all come from one sample, sequenced in a study of T-cell memory formation after mild COVID-19. TCRdb reanalysed the 5' RACE reads using MiXCR and keeps one entry per CDR3 protein. The repertoire includes about 210,000 distinct CDR3 sequences, around 27% of them detected once, and roughly an eighth sits in the top ten. Sequencing used PBMCs or a T cell subset sorted from them (not recorded which). All receptors come from an adult woman who had mild COVID-19 (a few samples of this study predate the infection). Cell type and time point are not known.

This clonotype was detected a few times. The V and J genes are TRBV3-1 and TRBJ2-7, with 8 positions matching TRBD1. Losses at the gene ends were 4 bases for V and 5 bases for J; bases not matched to a gene: 10. The CDR3 loop spans 15 amino acids. Germline assignment: CDR1 LGHDT and CDR2 YNNKEL (reference sequence). This CDR3 reads CASSRSGGAGNEQYF. The CDR3 coding sequence is TGTGCCAGCAGCCGTTCAGGGGGCGCGGGGAACGAGCAGTACTTC.

In this sample, this clonotype turned up a few times. The chain recombines TRBV4-3 with TRBJ1-5, with D unclear. The CDR3 is 14 amino acids. V shed 0 bases and J shed 4 bases, with 7 bases lying between them. Germline V lookup: CDR1 LGHNA, CDR2 YSLEER. CDR3 sequence reads: CASSQDPSNQPQHF. The CDR3 DNA reads TGCGCCAGCAGCCAAGATCCGTCAAATCAGCCCCAGCATTTT.

The V call is TRBV12-3 or TRBV12-4, the J call TRBJ1-2; no reliable D call. This CDR3 contains 13 residues. Deletions cut 6 bases from V and 2 bases from J, with 10 bases between. The CDR3 sequence is CASSSAVNYGYTF. The DNA for the CDR3 is TGTGCCAGCAGCTCGGCCGTCAACTATGGCTACACCTTC.

This chain uses TRBV9 with TRBJ1-2; 11 bases align to TRBD1. This CDR3 has 15 residues. The germline V gene has CDR1 SGDLS and CDR2 YYNGEE. V shed 3 bases, J shed 3 bases, and the junction held 4 bases outside the gene matches. The CDR3 DNA reads as TGTGCCAGCAGCGCCGGGACAGGGGGGGACTATGGCTACACCTTC. It is translated as CASSAGTGGDYGYTF.

Here the CDR3 DNA reads TGTGCCAGCAGCTTAGGACCAATATACGAGCAGTACTTC. Its translation is CASSLGPIYEQYF. The chain has TRBV7-2 and TRBJ2-7, with unresolved D. Germline CDR1 SGHTA, CDR2 FQGNSA. The V gene lost 1 base and the J gene lost 4 bases, with 8 bases spanning the gap. CDR3 length: 13 amino acids. The whole variable domain, remainder taken from reference TRBV7-2 and TRBJ2-7, is GAGVSQSPSNKVTEKGKDVELRCDPISGHTALYWYRQSLGQGLEFLIYFQGNSAPDKSGLPSDRFSAERTGGSVSTLTIQRTQQEDSAVYLCASSLGPIYEQYFGPGTRLTVT.

J is TRBJ2-5 and V is TRBV5-1; 11 nucleotides align to TRBD2. The CDR3 is 17 residues long. With 0 bases clipped from V and 2 bases from J, the junction kept 6 bases outside the gene matches. CDR1 is SGHRS and CDR2 is YFSETQ in the germline V gene. Here the CDR3 DNA reads TGCGCCAGCAGCTTGGCCCTAGCGGGGGGTCCACAAGAGACCCAGTACTTC. It encodes CASSLALAGGPQETQYF.

The chain joins TRBV9 to TRBJ2-4, with 7 bases aligning to TRBD2. V lost 3 bases and J lost 6; bases outside the gene matches: 6. Germline V gene lookup returns CDR1 SGDLS and CDR2 YYNGEE. This CDR3 region has 14 residues. The CDR3 nucleotides read TGTGCCAGCAGCGGGGGAGGGGTTGGAAACATTCAGTACTTC. Encoded protein: CASSGGGVGNIQYF.

This clonotype came up a few times. The genes are TRBV29-1 and TRBJ2-6; D could derive from TRBD1 or TRBD2 (7 bases each). The germline V gene encodes CDR1 SQVTM and CDR2 ANQGSEA. Trimming removed 4 bases at V and 2 bases at J, with 18 bases between. This CDR3 contains 17 residues. CDR3 bases: TGCAGCGTTGGCGGGGGACAGCATCAAGCTGGGGCCAACGTCCTGACTTTC. It yields the protein CSVGGGQHQAGANVLTF. Full variable domain (remainder filled in from reference TRBV29-1 and TRBJ2-6): SAVISQKPSRDICQRGTSLTIQCQVDSQVTMMFWYRQQPGQSLTLIATANQGSEATYESGFVIDKFPISRPNLTFSTLTVSNMSPEDSSIYLCSVGGGQHQAGANVLTFGAGSRLTVL.

The rearrangement links TRBV15 to TRBJ1-2; D not certain. CDR3 size: 12 residues. Trimming cost V 0 bases and J 6 bases, with 5 bases left between them. Per the germline V gene, CDR1 is LNHNV and CDR2 is YYDKDF (reference sequence). The CDR3 region has the DNA TGTGCCACCAGCAGAGACACCCATGGCTACACCTTC. Translating gives CATSRDTHGYTF.

This sequence joins TRBV20-1 and TRBJ2-3; the match to TRBD2 covers 10 bases. Germline CDR1 is DFQATT and CDR2 is SNEGSKA (reference sequence). The CDR3 runs to 12 residues. Trimming took 7 bases from V and 5 from J; bases not matched to a gene: 3. CDR3: CSGEREGDTQYF. CDR3 coding DNA: TGCAGTGGAGAGCGGGAGGGAGATACGCAGTATTTT.

V gene TRBV6-4 combines with J gene TRBJ2-1; 9 nucleotides align to TRBD2. The CDR3 contains 16 residues. Trimming took 0 bases from V and 3 from J; bases not matched to a gene: 3. Germline assignment: CDR1 MRHNA and CDR2 SNTAGT. The CDR3 nucleotides read TGTGCCAGCAGTGACTCAGAGCGGGGGGACTACAATGAGCAGTTCTTC. It encodes CASSDSERGDYNEQFF.

The genes are TRBV11-2 and TRBJ1-1; unclear D gene. The germline CDR1 and CDR2 sequences are SGHAT and FQNNGV. This CDR3 spans 17 amino acids. Trimming removed 1 base from V and 11 bases from J, with 26 bases in between. The chain's CDR3 is CASSLALRRAEHGGAFF. The CDR3 bases are TGTGCCAGCAGCTTAGCTCTTCGAAGGGCTGAGCACGGCGGTGCTTTCTTT.

This clonotype was detected many times. The chain combines TRBV19 with TRBJ2-1; D tentatively reads TRBD1 or TRBD2 (5 bases each). The CDR3 has 14 residues. V was clipped by 5 bases and J by 2 bases, with 10 bases between them. Germline loops: CDR1 LNHDA, CDR2 SQIVND (reference sequence). For the CDR3, the DNA is TGTGCCAGTAGTCCTGGGACCACCTACAATGAGCAGTTCTTC. Amino acids: CASSPGTTYNEQFF.

J is TRBJ2-7 and V is TRBV20-1; D remains unclear. CDR3 length equals 13 residues. V lost 6 bases, J lost 0 bases, and 12 bases lay in between. Germline V gives CDR1 DFQATT, CDR2 SNEGSKA (reference sequence). The CDR3 here is CSAVAFDSYEQYF. CDR3 in DNA: TGCAGTGCAGTAGCCTTCGACTCCTACGAGCAGTACTTC.

A few counts support this clonotype. This chain links TRBV7-9 with TRBJ2-5, with 10 nucleotides matching TRBD1. The CDR3 runs 15 residues. The trim removed 7 bases at V and 5 bases at J, leaving 10 bases unmatched. Per germline, CDR1 SEHNR and CDR2 FQNEAQ (reference sequence). The CDR3 DNA reads TGTGCCAGCACCCCCGGGACAGGGGAGTGGGAGACCCAGTACTTC. The encoded protein is CASTPGTGEWETQYF.

The table lists this clonotype with a few counts. This chain links TRBV5-4 with TRBJ2-1, with TRBD2 matching 9 bases. Per germline, CDR1 SGHNT and CDR2 YYREEE (reference sequence). The CDR3 spans 14 residues. V shed 4 bases and J 6 bases; nucleotides not matched to a gene: 5. The CDR3 DNA reads TGTGCCAGCAGCCCGGGGACTAGCCGCAATGAGCAGTTCTTC. Amino acid sequence: CASSPGTSRNEQFF.

V usage is TRBV24-1 and J usage is TRBJ1-2, with no clear D. Trimming removed 3 bases at V and 3 bases at J, with 4 bases between. Germline values: CDR1 KGHDR, CDR2 SFDVKD. The CDR3 is 12 residues long. The CDR3 DNA reads TGTGCCACCAGTGATCCCTACTATGGCTACACCTTC. Its protein product is CATSDPYYGYTF.

This clonotype was recorded a few times. V is TRBV12-3 or TRBV12-4 and J is TRBJ2-3, with 13 bases fitting TRBD2. After removal of 5 bases from V and 2 bases from J, the junction contained 10 bases not matched to a gene. The CDR3 runs to 18 residues. The CDR3 here is CASSPRTSGSLSTDTQYF. The CDR3 DNA sequence: TGTGCCAGCAGTCCAAGGACTAGCGGGAGTTTGTCCACAGATACGCAGTATTTT.

The rearrangement links TRBV4-2 to TRBJ2-3, with D unresolved. V was shortened by 0 bases and J by 0 bases, with 16 bases between the two germline ends. Germline CDR1 reads LGHNA; CDR2 reads YNFKEQ. The CDR3 runs 18 residues. CDR3 DNA sequence: TGTGCCAGCAGCCAAGATCCCCAGGCTAGGCCTAGCACAGATACGCAGTATTTT. Protein product: CASSQDPQARPSTDTQYF.

The chain is built from TRBV24-1 and TRBJ2-3; D unresolved. CDR3 length: 15 residues. V lost 4 bases to trimming and J lost 0 bases, with 10 bases between them. Germline CDR1 KGHDR, CDR2 SFDVKD. The CDR3 DNA reads as TGTGCCACCAGTGACCATAAGGACAGCACAGATACGCAGTATTTT. Protein: CATSDHKDSTDTQYF.

The chain recombines TRBV19 with TRBJ1-2; TRBD1 agrees at 12 bases. Looked up from germline, CDR1 is LNHDA and CDR2 is SQIVND (reference sequence). V gave up 3 bases and J gave up 4 bases; unmatched junction bases: 3. The CDR3 spans 15 residues. The CDR3 protein is CASSIKGQGAYGYTF. The CDR3 DNA sequence: TGTGCCAGTAGTATTAAGGGACAGGGGGCCTATGGCTACACCTTC.

The chain joins TRBV20-1 to TRBJ2-7; 9 positions match TRBD2. The V segment lost 6 bases and the J segment 7 bases; nucleotides outside the gene matches: 13. Germline CDR1 and CDR2: DFQATT and SNEGSKA (reference sequence). There are 14 residues in the CDR3. The CDR3 region is CSARAGGAVGEQYF. CDR3 bases: TGCAGTGCCCGAGCGGGGGGAGCCGTAGGGGAGCAGTACTTC.

This clonotype was observed a handful of times. The rearrangement links TRBV18 to TRBJ1-1; possible D gene TRBD1, 5 bases. V was clipped by 3 bases and J by 1 base, with 9 bases between them. This CDR3 has 14 residues. The germline gives CDR1 KGHSH, CDR2 LQKENI. As DNA, the CDR3 is TGTGCCAGCTCACCGAGGACACGGAACACTGAAGCTTTCTTT. It translates to CASSPRTRNTEAFF.

This clonotype was seen more than once but under ten times. The chain combines TRBV7-9 with TRBJ1-3, with 10 bases matching TRBD1. CDR3 length equals 18 residues. Trimming took 5 bases from V and 1 from J; bases not matched to a gene: 11. Looked up from germline, CDR1 is SEHNR and CDR2 is FQNEAQ (reference sequence). Here the CDR3 reads CASSRPGQGRSSGNTIYF. For the CDR3, the DNA is TGTGCCAGCAGCCGACCGGGACAGGGGCGTTCATCTGGAAACACCATATATTTT.

The chain carries TRBV9 and TRBJ1-5; D ambiguous. The CDR3 runs 11 residues. V was trimmed by 5 bases and J by 4 bases, leaving 4 bases between them. The germline gives CDR1 SGDLS, CDR2 YYNGEE. Written as DNA, the CDR3 is TGTGCCAGCAGGGAAAATCAGCCCCAGCATTTT. Amino acid sequence: CASRENQPQHF. The full variable domain, its missing parts supplied by reference TRBV9 and TRBJ1-5, is DSGVTQTPKHLITATGQRVTLRCSPRSGDLSVYWYQQSLDQGLQFLIQYYNGEERAKGNILERFSAQQFPDLHSELNLSSLELGDSALYFCASRENQPQHFGDGTRLSIL.

This clonotype has only a few counts. This sequence joins TRBV5-1 and TRBJ2-2; 7 nucleotides align to TRBD1. The CDR3 extends over 15 amino acids. CDR1 and CDR2 (germline): SGHRS, YFSETQ. Losses at the gene ends were 3 bases for V and 2 bases for J; bases not matched to a gene: 4. CDR3 sequence: CASSWGQRNTGELFF. CDR3 bases: TGCGCCAGCAGCTGGGGACAGAGAAACACCGGGGAGCTGTTTTTT.

This clonotype came up a few times. The CDR3: CASSYLVYEQYF. The CDR3 nucleotides read TGTGCCAGCAGTTACCTCGTATACGAGCAGTACTTC. This rearrangement joins TRBV6-2 or TRBV6-3 to TRBJ2-7; D is ambiguous. V was clipped by 2 bases and J by 4 bases, with 6 bases between them. CDR3 length: 12 residues. The V gene's germline CDR1 is MNHEY and CDR2 SVGEGT.

The rearrangement uses TRBV4-3 and TRBJ2-3; D not certain. The germline V gene has CDR1 LGHNA and CDR2 YSLEER. The CDR3 covers 13 residues. Trimming stripped 1 base from V and 4 bases from J, with 6 bases between. The CDR3 coding sequence is TGCGCCAGCAGCCAAGCCTATTCAGATACGCAGTATTTT. Translating gives CASSQAYSDTQYF.